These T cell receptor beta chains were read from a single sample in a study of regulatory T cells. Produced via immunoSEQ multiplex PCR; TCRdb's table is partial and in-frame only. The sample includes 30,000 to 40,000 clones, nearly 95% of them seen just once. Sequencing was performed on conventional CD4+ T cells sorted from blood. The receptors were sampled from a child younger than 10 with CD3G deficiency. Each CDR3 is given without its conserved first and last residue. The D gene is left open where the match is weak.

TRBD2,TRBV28,ASSLSSGSAEQF
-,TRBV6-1,ASTRAGINYGYT
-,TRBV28,ASSSNQGLETQY
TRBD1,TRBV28,ASSSPGTGWREQF
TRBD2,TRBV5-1,ASSTGLAGGTDTQY
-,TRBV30,AWSVNGETQY
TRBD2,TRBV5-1,ASSLGSPGLAGEQY
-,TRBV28,ASSSGALMNTEAF
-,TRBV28,ASSPARLDYGYT
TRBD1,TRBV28,ASSSGQGLGYT
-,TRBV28,ASSLIQSRNTEAF
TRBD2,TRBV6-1,ASRLAGQTYEQY
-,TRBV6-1,ASSEGPRGTKNIQY
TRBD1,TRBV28,ASSYAGTGKGKLF
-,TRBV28,ASSSPYNEQF
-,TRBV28,ASSFWRNEKLF
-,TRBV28,ASSTGYGAYEQY
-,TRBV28,ASSRGNEQF
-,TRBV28,ASRPYRGDYEQY
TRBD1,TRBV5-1,ASSPGQETDTQY
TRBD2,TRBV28,ASTMGGLADNEQF
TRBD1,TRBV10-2,ASRRGQGDEQY
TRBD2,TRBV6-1,ASSGGTSGSYEQY
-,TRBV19,ASSIRDLTGELF
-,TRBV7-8,ASSFRGISYNEQF
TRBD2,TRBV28,ASSSPTSGRYEQF
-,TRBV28,ASSTYRGPQNIQY
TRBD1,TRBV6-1,ASRRQGRRGHGYT
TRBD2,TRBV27,ASGTSGHSYEQY
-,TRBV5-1,ASSFAGRNTEAF
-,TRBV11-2,ASSLLGGNSYEQY
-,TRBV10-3,AISESGSYEQY
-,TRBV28,ASKQSNTGELF
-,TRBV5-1,ASSLRSGTKETQY
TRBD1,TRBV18,ASSPRTGVPGANVLT
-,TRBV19,ASSIGRGGTEAF
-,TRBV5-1,ASSLDPYYNEQF
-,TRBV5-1,ASSSTYGHLGSDSGANVLT
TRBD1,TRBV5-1,ASSSGTGGANEKLF
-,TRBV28,ASSFGKGFTYEQY
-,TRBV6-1,ASSSPAGVYEQY
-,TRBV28,ASIDRYNTEAF
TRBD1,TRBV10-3,AIRTGTGVGYT
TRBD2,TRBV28,ASSSGLAGSNEQF
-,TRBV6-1,ASRLRPRGYT
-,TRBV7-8,ASSLVGKDTQY
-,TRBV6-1,ASSESVLASYEQY
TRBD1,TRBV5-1,ASSLGGTGGVNEQF
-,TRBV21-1,ASSKGQGTRVINEQF